This TCR beta chain appears in the sequencing data of a study of long-term antiretroviral therapy in people with HIV. Running of the v3.0 immunoSEQ assay took place at survey level. TCRdb keeps only in-frame clones here, not all; method: immunoSEQ multiplex PCR. This sample carries over 15,000 clones, about 84% of them seen once, and the ten largest clones take roughly 4.7%. The CDR3 totals 12 residues. With 1 base removed from V and 6 bases from J, the gap between germline ends came to 4 bases. Germline CDR1 reads LNHDA; CDR2 reads SQIVND (reference sequence). V is TRBV19 and J is TRBJ1-5; no firm D call. Sequenced here: unsorted PBMCs, sampled 0.1 years before starting antiretroviral therapy. The sequence was obtained from a man younger than 30 with HIV. DNA for the CDR3: TGTGCCAGTAGTATAGTAGGTCAGCCCCAGCATTTT. It yields the protein CASSIVGQPQHF.